The 24 T cell receptor beta chains below all came from one sample that was sequenced in a study of blood T cell repertoires in COVID-19 (dated by TCRdb to about 2020). Receptor libraries were prepared by the immunoSEQ multiplex PCR assay. TCRdb holds this immuneACCESS table with in-frame rearrangements only. Some clones are missing; in checked studies, unresolved V genes explain under half, and the rest has no known cause. This sample is represented by nearly 300,000 clones; around 84% of them were singletons. Together, the top ten hold roughly 1.5% of the sample. The sample comprised peripheral blood. The receptors derive from a human donor with COVID-19, enrolled during active disease. The donor label of this sample is uncertain.

The rearrangement joins TRBV10-1 to TRBJ2-1; 7 bases align to TRBD2. V gave up 3 bases and J gave up 8 bases; unmatched junction bases: 10. CDR3 length: 15 residues. Germline assignment: CDR1 WNHNN and CDR2 SYGVQD (reference sequence). The CDR3 DNA is TGCGCCAGCAGTGAAGCGGGAAGTCTCTTTTATGAGCAGTTCTTC. The encoded protein is CASSEAGSLFYEQFF.

This chain uses TRBV5-6 with TRBJ2-7; 8 bases match TRBD2. The germline CDR1 and CDR2 sequences are SGHDT and YYEEEE. The ends lost 3 bases at V and 7 bases at J; junction bases unmatched: 12. The CDR3 runs to 15 residues. The DNA for the CDR3 is TGTGCCAGCAGCTATTTACTAGCGGTTCGCGGGGAGCAGTACTTC. Encoded protein: CASSYLLAVRGEQYF.

This clone came up once. The J gene is TRBJ2-2, the V gene TRBV21-1; the table's D call TRBD2 went unverified against the DNA. TRBV21-1 is shown as a pseudogene. CDR3 length: 19 amino acids. As DNA, the CDR3 is TGTGCCAGCACCCAAAAGGGGAAAACTAGCGGAGAAACCACCGGGGAGCTGTTTTTT. Its translation is CASTQKGKTSGETTGELFF.

This chain uses TRBV19 with TRBJ2-7; TRBD2 agrees at 8 bases. CDR3 length: 13 amino acids. In germline, CDR1 is LNHDA, CDR2 SQIVND (reference sequence). With V trimmed by 10 bases and J by 6 bases, 11 bases remained unmatched. The CDR3: CATGRGRDAEQYF. CDR3 DNA sequence: TGTGCCACCGGGAGGGGCCGGGATGCCGAGCAGTACTTC.

This chain connects TRBV10-3 to TRBJ2-7, with 7 bases fitting TRBD2. Germline V gene sequence: CDR1 ENHRY, CDR2 SYGVKD. This CDR3 region has 16 residues. The ends lost 5 bases at V and 4 bases at J; junction bases unmatched: 14. CDR3 sequence (DNA): TGTGCCATCAGTCCCACCGGAGGGGTCGGGGGGTACGAGCAGTACTTC. Translation gives CAISPTGGVGGYEQYF.

The V call is TRBV6-5, the J call TRBJ2-5; the match to TRBD2 covers 7 bases. This CDR3 region has 14 residues. V dropped 7 bases and J dropped 5; count of bases not matched to a gene: 10. Germline-derived CDR1 and CDR2 are MNHEY and SVGAGI. The CDR3 region is CASTRLRGKETQYF. CDR3 coding DNA: TGTGCCAGCACCAGATTGCGGGGGAAGGAGACCCAGTACTTC.

The chain joins TRBV20-1 to TRBJ2-7; possible D gene TRBD2, 6 bases. V shed 3 bases and J shed 1 base, with 13 bases lying between them. This CDR3 has 14 residues. The germline gives CDR1 DFQATT, CDR2 SNEGSKA (reference sequence). For the CDR3, the DNA is TGCAGTGCTAGTCGGCCGGAGGGGTCCTACGAGCAGTACTTC. Its translation is CSASRPEGSYEQYF.

A few counts support this clone. The V call is TRBV5-4, the J call TRBJ2-1; 8 bases align to TRBD2. The J segment lost 8 bases and the V segment lost 5 bases, leaving 12 bases of the junction unmatched. The CDR3 spans 15 residues. CDR1 is SGHNT and CDR2 is YYREEE in the germline V gene (reference sequence). CDR3 nucleotide sequence: TGTGCCAGCAGACCTCAAATTAGCGGGAACCATGAGCAGTTCTTC. It yields the protein CASRPQISGNHEQFF.

V and J are TRBV4-2 and TRBJ2-1; D is possibly TRBD2 (6 bases). The CDR3 has 15 amino acids. The V and J ends lost 5 bases and 1 base respectively, with 12 bases between them. Germline V gene data show CDR1 as LGHNA and CDR2 as YNFKEQ. The CDR3: CASSSRAGSYNEQFF. The CDR3 coding sequence is TGTGCCAGCAGCTCGAGGGCGGGGTCCTACAATGAGCAGTTCTTC.

V usage is TRBV25-1 and J usage is TRBJ2-7; TRBD1 might be the D (5 bases). In germline, CDR1 is MGHDK, CDR2 SYGVNS. V shed 3 bases and J shed 3 bases, with 12 bases lying between them. The CDR3 length is 14 residues. CDR3 residues: CASSDVRGGYEQYF. The CDR3 nucleotides are TGTGCCAGCAGTGATGTTAGGGGCGGCTACGAGCAGTACTTC.

This chain joins TRBV7-9 and TRBJ2-6; no clear D gene. Germline assignment: CDR1 SEHNR and CDR2 FQNEAQ (reference sequence). Trimming pared 4 bases from V and 2 bases from J, leaving 9 bases between. The CDR3 consists of 15 residues. The CDR3 region has the DNA TGTGCCAGCAGCTCAACAGAGACTGGGGCCAACGTCCTGACTTTC. Translation gives CASSSTETGANVLTF. Full variable domain (missing parts from reference TRBV7-9 and TRBJ2-6): DTGVSQNPRHKITKRGQNVTFRCDPISEHNRLYWYRQTLGQGPEFLTYFQNEAQLEKSRLLSDRFSAERPKGSFSTLEIQRTEQGDSAMYLCASSSTETGANVLTFGAGSRLTVL.

The rearrangement joins TRBV19 to TRBJ2-1; tentatively, D is TRBD2 (6 bases). Looked up from germline, CDR1 is LNHDA and CDR2 is SQIVND (reference sequence). This CDR3 comprises 15 residues. The germline V and J ends were trimmed by 7 bases and 5 bases, with 18 bases remaining between them. The CDR3 bases are TGTGCCAGTACCCTCGATAGCGGATTGAACAATGAGCAGTTCTTC. Protein: CASTLDSGLNNEQFF.

The chain couples TRBV6-6 to TRBJ1-6; 10 bases map to TRBD1. Trimming cost V 3 bases and J 10 bases; bases outside gene matches: 6. The CDR3 sequence is 15 residues long. Per the germline V gene, CDR1 is MNHNY and CDR2 is SVGAGI (reference sequence). The CDR3 region is CASSYTGTGESPLHF. CDR3 sequence (DNA): TGTGCCAGCAGTTATACGGGGACAGGGGAATCACCCCTCCACTTT.

The chain combines TRBV2 with TRBJ1-5; unclear D gene. Per germline, CDR1 SNHLY and CDR2 FYNNEI. Trimming took 7 bases from V and 0 from J, leaving 4 bases between them. This CDR3 spans 12 amino acids. The CDR3 sequence is CASTSSNQPQHF. CDR3 coding DNA: TGTGCCAGCACCAGTAGCAATCAGCCCCAGCATTTT.

The rearrangement joins TRBV7-2 to TRBJ2-7, with TRBD2 matching 7 bases. Losses at the gene ends were 1 base for V and 7 bases for J; bases not matched to a gene: 16. The CDR3 totals 17 residues. CDR1 and CDR2 from the germline V gene are SGHTA and FQGNSA. The CDR3 DNA reads TGTGCCAGCAGCTTAGAGATGAGGGGCTGGACTAGTGAGGAGCAGTACTTC. It translates to CASSLEMRGWTSEEQYF.

The V and J genes are TRBV28 and TRBJ1-3; D uncertain. Germline-derived CDR1 and CDR2 are MDHEN and SYDVKM. V lost 4 bases to trimming and J lost 0 bases, with 10 bases between them. The CDR3 is made up of 15 amino acids. The DNA for the CDR3 is TGTGCCAGCAGTTCGATTCGGAGCTCTGGAAACACCATATATTTT. Translating it yields CASSSIRSSGNTIYF.

This chain links TRBV28 with TRBJ1-2; 10 bases match TRBD1. CDR3 length: 13 amino acids. Germline CDR1 and CDR2: MDHEN and SYDVKM. V lost 2 bases, J lost 8 bases, and 2 bases stayed unmatched. CDR3 loop: CASSLDRGRGYTF. The CDR3 DNA is TGTGCCAGCAGTTTAGACAGGGGGCGGGGCTACACCTTC.

The CDR3, as DNA: TGTGCCAGCACCCCAATGGGGGGTTGGGAAAAACTGTTTTTT. Translating it yields CASTPMGGWEKLFF. The V call is TRBV25-1, the J call TRBJ1-4; possibly TRBD1 for D (5 bases). The CDR3 spans 14 residues. Trimming took 7 bases from V and 8 from J, leaving 17 bases between them. The germline V gene encodes CDR1 MGHDK and CDR2 SYGVNS. The variable domain in full, with the rest retrieved from reference TRBV25-1 and TRBJ1-4, is EADIYQTPRYLVIGTGKKITLECSQTMGHDKMYWYQQDPGMELHLIHYSYGVNSTEKGDLSSESTVSRIRTEHFPLTLESARPSHTSQYLCASTPMGGWEKLFFGSGTQLSVL.

This clone has only one observation. This chain connects TRBV6-2 or TRBV6-3 to TRBJ2-2; 7 positions agree with TRBD1. Germline-derived CDR1 and CDR2 are MNHEY and SVGEGT. V lost 5 bases and J lost 2; bases outside the gene matches: 20. This CDR3 is 20 amino acids long. CDR3 in DNA: TGTGCCAGCAGTCTAATCCCCCTCCAGGTTGGGACAGTTAACACCGGGGAGCTGTTTTTT. It translates to CASSLIPLQVGTVNTGELFF.

This chain links TRBV19 with TRBJ2-6; perhaps TRBD1 as D (6 bases). The CDR3 spans 16 residues. The ends were cut back, 3 bases at V and 0 bases at J, with 9 bases in the middle. CDR1 and CDR2 (germline): LNHDA, SQIVND (reference sequence). DNA for the CDR3: TGTGCCAGTAGTATGGACAGCACCTCTGGGGCCAACGTCCTGACTTTC. Protein product: CASSMDSTSGANVLTF.

The gene calls are TRBV6-5 and TRBJ1-6; 7 bases line up with TRBD1. The CDR3 consists of 15 residues. V shed 4 bases and J 8 bases; nucleotides not matched to a gene: 8. Germline lookup yields CDR1 MNHEY and CDR2 SVGAGI. CDR3 in amino acids: CASSSRQGWDSPLHF. The CDR3 region has the DNA TGTGCCAGCAGTTCGCGACAGGGATGGGATTCACCCCTCCACTTT.

The chain uses TRBV6-1 and TRBJ1-5, with D perhaps matching TRBD1 (6 bases). Trimming removed 9 bases from V and 5 bases from J, with 8 bases in between. The CDR3 totals 11 residues. Germline V gene sequence: CDR1 MNHNS, CDR2 SASEGT. The CDR3 protein is CARTGHQPQHF. In DNA form, the CDR3 reads TGTGCCAGAACAGGGCATCAGCCCCAGCATTTT.

The chain combines TRBV2 with TRBJ1-1; weak D call: TRBD1 (6 bases). V was clipped by 1 base and J by 11 bases, with 14 bases between them. The germline V gene encodes CDR1 SNHLY and CDR2 FYNNEI. This CDR3 region has 13 residues. CDR3 in DNA: TGTGCCAGCAGTGAAGACCAGGGGCTCAATGCTTTCTTT. It translates to CASSEDQGLNAFF. The entire variable domain, with the rest obtained from reference TRBV2 and TRBJ1-1, is as follows: EPEVTQTPSHQVTQMGQEVILRCVPISNHLYFYWYRQILGQKVEFLVSFYNNEISEKSEIFDDQFSVERPDGSNFTLKIRSTKLEDSAMYFCASSEDQGLNAFFGQGTRLTVV.

The V call is TRBV6-5, the J call TRBJ2-4; maybe TRBD1 (6 bases). CDR1 is MNHEY, CDR2 SVGAGI, per germline. V was clipped by 6 bases and J by 1 base, with 10 bases between them. There are 14 residues in the CDR3. The chain's CDR3 is CASSETGAKNIQYF. In nucleotides, the CDR3 is TGTGCCAGCAGCGAGACAGGCGCCAAAAACATTCAGTACTTC.